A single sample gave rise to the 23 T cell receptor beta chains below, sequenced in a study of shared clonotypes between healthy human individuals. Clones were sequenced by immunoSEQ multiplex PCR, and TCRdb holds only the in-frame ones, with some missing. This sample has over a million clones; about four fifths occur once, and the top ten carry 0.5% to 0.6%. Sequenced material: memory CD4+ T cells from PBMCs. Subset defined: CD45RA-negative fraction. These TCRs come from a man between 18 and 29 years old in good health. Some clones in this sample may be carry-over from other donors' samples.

DNA of the CDR3: TGTGCCTGGGTCTCCCGGGGTAAAGGCTACACCTTC. Its protein is CAWVSRGKGYTF. The rearrangement uses TRBV30 and TRBJ1-2, with D hard to call. This CDR3 region has 12 residues. The V end was cut by 5 bases, the J end by 8 bases, with 15 bases between. Germline CDR1 reads GTSNPN; CDR2 reads SVGIG (reference sequence).

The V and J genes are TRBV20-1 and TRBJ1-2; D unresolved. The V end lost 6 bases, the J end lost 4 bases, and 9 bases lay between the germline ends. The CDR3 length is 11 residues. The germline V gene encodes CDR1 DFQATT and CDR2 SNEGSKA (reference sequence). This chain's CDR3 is CSAYDFYGYTF. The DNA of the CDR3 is TGCAGTGCCTACGACTTCTATGGCTACACCTTC.

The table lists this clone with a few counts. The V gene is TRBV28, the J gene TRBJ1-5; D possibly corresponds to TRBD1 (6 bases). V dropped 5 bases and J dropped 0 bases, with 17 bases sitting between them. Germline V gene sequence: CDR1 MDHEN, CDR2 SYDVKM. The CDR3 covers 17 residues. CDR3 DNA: TGTGCCAGCAGTCCCGGACAGATATTCACTAGCAATCAGCCCCAGCATTTT. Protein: CASSPGQIFTSNQPQHF.

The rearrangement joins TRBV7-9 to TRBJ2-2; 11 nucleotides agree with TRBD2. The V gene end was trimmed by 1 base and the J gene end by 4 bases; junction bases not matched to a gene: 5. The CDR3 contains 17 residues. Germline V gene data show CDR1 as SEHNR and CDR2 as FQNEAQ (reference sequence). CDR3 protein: CASSLESSGRFTGELFF. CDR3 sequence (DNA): TGTGCCAGCAGCTTAGAGTCTAGCGGGAGGTTCACCGGGGAGCTGTTTTTT.

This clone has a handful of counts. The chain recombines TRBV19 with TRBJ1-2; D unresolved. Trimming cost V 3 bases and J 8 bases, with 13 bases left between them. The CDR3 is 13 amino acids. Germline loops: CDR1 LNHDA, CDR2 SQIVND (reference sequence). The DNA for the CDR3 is TGTGCCAGTAGTATTCGTATGGCAGACGGCTACACCTTC. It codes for CASSIRMADGYTF. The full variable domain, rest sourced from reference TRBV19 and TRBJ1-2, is DGGITQSPKYLFRKEGQNVTLSCEQNLNHDAMYWYRQDPGQGLRLIYYSQIVNDFQKGDIAEGYSVSREKKESFPLTVTSAQKNPTAFYLCASSIRMADGYTFGSGTRLTVV.

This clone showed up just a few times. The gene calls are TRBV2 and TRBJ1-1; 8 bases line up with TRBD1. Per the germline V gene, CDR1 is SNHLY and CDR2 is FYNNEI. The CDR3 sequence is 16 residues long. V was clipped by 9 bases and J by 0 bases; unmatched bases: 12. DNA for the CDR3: TGTGCCAGGGGTGCGGACAGGGCGGCCATGAACACTGAAGCTTTCTTT. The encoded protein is CARGADRAAMNTEAFF.

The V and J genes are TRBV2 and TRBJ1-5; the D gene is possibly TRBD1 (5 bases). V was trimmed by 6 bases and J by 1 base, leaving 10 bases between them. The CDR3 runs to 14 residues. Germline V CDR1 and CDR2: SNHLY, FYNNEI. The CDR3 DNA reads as TGTGCCAGCAGAGGGGACCTAAGCAATCAGCCCCAGCATTTT. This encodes CASRGDLSNQPQHF.

DNA of the CDR3: TGTGCCAGCAGTTTATTGGGACTAGCGGACACCGGGGAGCTGTTTTTT. Protein sequence: CASSLLGLADTGELFF. This rearrangement joins TRBV27 to TRBJ2-2; 11 bases map to TRBD2. Germline values: CDR1 MNHEY, CDR2 SMNVEV (reference sequence). V lost 1 base to trimming and J lost 3 bases; unmatched junction nucleotides: 1. The CDR3 has 16 residues.

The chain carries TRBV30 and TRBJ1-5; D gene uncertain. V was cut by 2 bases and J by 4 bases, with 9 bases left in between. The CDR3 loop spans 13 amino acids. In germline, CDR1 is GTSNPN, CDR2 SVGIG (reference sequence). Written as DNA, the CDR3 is TGTGCCTGGAGTCTCGACACGAATCAGCCCCAGCATTTT. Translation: CAWSLDTNQPQHF.

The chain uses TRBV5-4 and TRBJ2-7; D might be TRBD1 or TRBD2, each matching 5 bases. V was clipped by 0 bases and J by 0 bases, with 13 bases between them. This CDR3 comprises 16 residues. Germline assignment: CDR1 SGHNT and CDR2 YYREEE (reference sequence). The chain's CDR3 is CASSLGGGGHSYEQYF. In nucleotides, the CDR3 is TGTGCCAGCAGCTTGGGGGGTGGAGGACACTCCTACGAGCAGTACTTC.

For the CDR3, the DNA is TGTGCCAGCAGCTTAATCGGTGAGCAGTACTTC. Encoded protein: CASSLIGEQYF. The chain employs TRBV7-2 and TRBJ2-7; D ambiguous. Trimming pared 2 bases from V and 7 bases from J, leaving 6 bases between. The CDR3 consists of 11 residues. Germline V gives CDR1 SGHTA, CDR2 FQGNSA.

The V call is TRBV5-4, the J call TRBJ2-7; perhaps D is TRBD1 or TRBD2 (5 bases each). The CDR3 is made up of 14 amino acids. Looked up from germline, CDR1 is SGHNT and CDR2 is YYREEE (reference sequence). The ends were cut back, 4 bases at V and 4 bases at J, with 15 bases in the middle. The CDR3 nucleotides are TGTGCCAGCAGCCTGGCAGGGAGAGGGTACGAGCAGTACTTC. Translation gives CASSLAGRGYEQYF. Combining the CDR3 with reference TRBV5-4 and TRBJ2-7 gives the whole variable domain ETGVTQSPTHLIKTRGQQVTLRCSSQSGHNTVSWYQQALGQGPQFIFQYYREEENGRGNFPPRFSGLQFPNYSSELNVNALELDDSALYLCASSLAGRGYEQYFGPGTRLTVT.

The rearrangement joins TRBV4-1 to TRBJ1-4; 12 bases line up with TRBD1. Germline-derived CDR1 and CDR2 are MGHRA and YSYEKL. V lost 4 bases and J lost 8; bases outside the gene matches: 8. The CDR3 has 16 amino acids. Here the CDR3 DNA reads TGCGCCAGCAGCCCGGGACAGGGGGCACGTCGCGAAAAACTGTTTTTT. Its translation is CASSPGQGARREKLFF.

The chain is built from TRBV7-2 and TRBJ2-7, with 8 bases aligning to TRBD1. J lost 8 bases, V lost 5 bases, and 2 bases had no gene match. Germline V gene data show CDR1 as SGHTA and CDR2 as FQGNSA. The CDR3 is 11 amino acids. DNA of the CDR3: TGTGCCAGCAGCCGGACAGGGAAGCAGTACTTC. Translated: CASSRTGKQYF.

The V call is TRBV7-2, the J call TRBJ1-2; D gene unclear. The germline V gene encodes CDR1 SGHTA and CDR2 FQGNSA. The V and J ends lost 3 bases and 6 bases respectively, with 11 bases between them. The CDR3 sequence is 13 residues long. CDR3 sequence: CASSFMVRNGYTF. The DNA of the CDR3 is TGTGCCAGCAGCTTTATGGTTAGGAATGGCTACACCTTC.

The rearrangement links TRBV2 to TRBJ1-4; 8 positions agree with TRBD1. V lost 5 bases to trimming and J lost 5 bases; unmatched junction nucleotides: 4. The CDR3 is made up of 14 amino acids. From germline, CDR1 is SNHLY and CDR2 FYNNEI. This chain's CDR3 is CASSNRGSNEKLFF. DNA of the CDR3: TGTGCCAGCAGTAACAGGGGGTCGAATGAAAAACTGTTTTTT.

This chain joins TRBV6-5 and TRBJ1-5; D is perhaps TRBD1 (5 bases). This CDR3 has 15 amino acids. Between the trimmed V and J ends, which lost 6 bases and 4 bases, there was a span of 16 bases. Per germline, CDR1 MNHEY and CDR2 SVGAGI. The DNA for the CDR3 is TGTGCCAGCAGCCCCGGGGGGAGCTTAAATCAGCCCCAGCATTTT. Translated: CASSPGGSLNQPQHF.

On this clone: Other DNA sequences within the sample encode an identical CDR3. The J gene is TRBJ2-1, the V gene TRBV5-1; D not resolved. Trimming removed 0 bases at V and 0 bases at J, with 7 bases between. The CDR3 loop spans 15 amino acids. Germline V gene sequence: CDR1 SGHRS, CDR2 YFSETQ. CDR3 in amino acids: CASSLVSSSYNEQFF. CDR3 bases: TGCGCCAGCAGCTTGGTGAGTAGCTCCTACAATGAGCAGTTCTTC.

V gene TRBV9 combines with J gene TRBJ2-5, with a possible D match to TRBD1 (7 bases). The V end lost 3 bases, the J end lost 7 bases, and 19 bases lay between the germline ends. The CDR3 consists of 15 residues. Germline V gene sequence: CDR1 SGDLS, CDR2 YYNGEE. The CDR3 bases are TGTGCCAGCAGCGCACACAGGGGAGGTATCGGGACCCAGTACTTC. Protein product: CASSAHRGGIGTQYF.

DNA for the CDR3: TGTGCCAGTAGTCTCCGACAGACCTACGAGCAGTACTTC. Its translation: CASSLRQTYEQYF. V and J are TRBV19 and TRBJ2-7; tentative D call: TRBD1 (5 bases). Germline V gene lookup returns CDR1 LNHDA and CDR2 SQIVND (reference sequence). V was pared by 5 bases and J by 2 bases, with 10 bases between. The CDR3 is 13 residues long.

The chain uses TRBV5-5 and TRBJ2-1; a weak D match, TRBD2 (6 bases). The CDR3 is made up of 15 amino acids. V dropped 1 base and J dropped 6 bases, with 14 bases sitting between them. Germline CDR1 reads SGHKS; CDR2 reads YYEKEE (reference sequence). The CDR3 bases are TGTGCCAGCAGCTTGTACGGGAGTCGGGTCAATGAGCAGTTCTTC. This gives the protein CASSLYGSRVNEQFF.

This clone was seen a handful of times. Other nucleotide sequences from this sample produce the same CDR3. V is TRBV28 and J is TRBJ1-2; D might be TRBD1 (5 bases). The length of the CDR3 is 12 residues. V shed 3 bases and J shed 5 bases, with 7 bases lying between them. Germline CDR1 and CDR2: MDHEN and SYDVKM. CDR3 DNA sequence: TGTGCCAGCAGTTTTCAGGGATATGGCTACACCTTC. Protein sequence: CASSFQGYGYTF.

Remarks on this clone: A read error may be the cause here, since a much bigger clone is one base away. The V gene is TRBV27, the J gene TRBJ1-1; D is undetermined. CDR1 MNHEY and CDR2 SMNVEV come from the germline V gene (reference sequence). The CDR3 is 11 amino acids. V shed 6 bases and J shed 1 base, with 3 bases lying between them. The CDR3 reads CASSPNTEAFF. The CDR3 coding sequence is TGTGCCAGCAGCCCGAACACTGAAGCTTTCTTT.